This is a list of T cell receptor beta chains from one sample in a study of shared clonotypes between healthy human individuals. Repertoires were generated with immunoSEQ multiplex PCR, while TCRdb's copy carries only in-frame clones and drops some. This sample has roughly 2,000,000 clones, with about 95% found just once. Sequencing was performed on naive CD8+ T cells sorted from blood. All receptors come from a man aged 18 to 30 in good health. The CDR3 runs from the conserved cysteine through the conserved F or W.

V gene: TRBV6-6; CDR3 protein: CASSWDREDYGYTF
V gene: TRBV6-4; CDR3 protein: CAGLADRHNTEAFF
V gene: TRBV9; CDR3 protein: CASRSSGRAEQYF
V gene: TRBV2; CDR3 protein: CASSEAGGASSYEQYF
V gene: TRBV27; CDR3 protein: CASSLRGAQYEQYF
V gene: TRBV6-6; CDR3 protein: CASTSLQGLDGEKLFF
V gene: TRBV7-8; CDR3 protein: CASSETLAGTYNEQFF
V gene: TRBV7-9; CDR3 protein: CASSPTLGEAFF
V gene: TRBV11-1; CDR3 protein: CASSSPSSYEQYF
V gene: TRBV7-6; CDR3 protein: CASSLGSPRFYEQYF
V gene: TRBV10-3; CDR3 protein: CAISEWVQGASYEQYF
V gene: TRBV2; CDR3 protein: CAIGSSDRETQYF
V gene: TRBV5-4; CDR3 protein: CASRPTGGAGAFF
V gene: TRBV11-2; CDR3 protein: CASSLSNTDTQYF
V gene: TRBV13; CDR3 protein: CASSRGRNEKLFF
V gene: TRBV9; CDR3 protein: CASSVEGRDYEQYF
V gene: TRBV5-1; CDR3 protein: CASSQGLVGAGELFF
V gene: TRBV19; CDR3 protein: CASSIPDSYNEQFF
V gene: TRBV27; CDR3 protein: CASSWGVADTQYF
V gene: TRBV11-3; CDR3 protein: CASSSRSSGEPSETQYF
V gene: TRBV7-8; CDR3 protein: CASSLGGQGASHTGELFF
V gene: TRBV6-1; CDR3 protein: CASSEFFSNTGELFF
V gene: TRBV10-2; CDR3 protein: CASMGQGGEAFF
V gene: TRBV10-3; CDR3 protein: CAITDAGTGFYEQYF
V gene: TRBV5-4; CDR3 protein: CASSSPGTGPSYEQYF
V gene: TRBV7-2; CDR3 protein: CASSYTGGGETQYF
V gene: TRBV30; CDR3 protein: CAWKGFSPSETQYF
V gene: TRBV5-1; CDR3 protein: CASSFGGGTEAFF
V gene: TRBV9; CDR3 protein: CASSVEEGGYEQYF
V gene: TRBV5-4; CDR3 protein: CASSFKGTDGYTF
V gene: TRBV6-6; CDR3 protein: CASSYSGESNQPQHF
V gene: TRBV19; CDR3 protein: CASSIGAGVRYNEQFF
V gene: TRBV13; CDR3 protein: CASSVFEGSGTEAFF
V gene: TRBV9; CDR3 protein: CASSETGGQGDSPLHF
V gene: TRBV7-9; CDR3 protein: CASSPGTTYNEQFF
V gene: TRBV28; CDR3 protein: CATPEGSNQPQHF
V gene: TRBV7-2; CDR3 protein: CASSSPTGRETQYF
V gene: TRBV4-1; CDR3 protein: CASSARLAGVETQYF
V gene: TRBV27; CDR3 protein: CASSFSASSYEQYF
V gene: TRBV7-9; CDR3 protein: CASSLMGVEAFF
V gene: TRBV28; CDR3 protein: CASSETGNSYEQYF
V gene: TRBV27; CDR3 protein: CASSTGQINTEAFF
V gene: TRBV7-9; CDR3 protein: CASSFGQTEAFF
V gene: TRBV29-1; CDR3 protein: CSVEALGQGGTGELFF
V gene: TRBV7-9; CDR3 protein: CASSPPAGGSYNEQFF
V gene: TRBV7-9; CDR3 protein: CASSLADRGVSGNTIYF
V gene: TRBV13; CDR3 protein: CASSTTGDGEQYF